These T cell receptor beta chains were read from a single sample in a study of CD4 T cells in relation to SARS-CoV-2 and coronaviruses. The method was immunoSEQ multiplex PCR; TCRdb's version includes in-frame clones alone and lacks a portion of them. The sample includes roughly 17,000 clones, about 72% of them seen just once. These receptors lack a known antigen. Sequencing input: CD4+ T cells from PBMCs, cultured in vitro. Receptor source: a human donor in good health. CDR3s include the opening cysteine and the closing phenylalanine or tryptophan. The order of the fields is J gene, V gene, D gene, clone size, CDR3 protein, CDR3 DNA. The D gene is left open where the match is weak. A clone size is listed for some rows: how often the clone was seen (once, few, many), or a class if it is expanded.

TRBJ1-4	TRBV18	NA	NA	CASSPSGFIDEKLFF	TGTGCCAGCTCACCTTCCGGGTTTATAGACGAAAAACTGTTTTTT
TRBJ2-1	TRBV11-2	TRBD2	NA	CASSAGTNYNEQFF	TGTGCCAGCAGCGCCGGGACTAACTACAATGAGCAGTTCTTC
TRBJ2-2	TRBV9	NA	NA	CASSVGDNTGELFF	TGTGCCAGCAGCGTAGGGGACAACACCGGGGAGCTGTTTTTT
TRBJ2-7	TRBV5-4	NA	once	CASRRERTSYEQYF	TGTGCCAGCCGACGTGAGAGAACCTCCTACGAGCAGTACTTC
TRBJ2-1	TRBV25-1	NA	NA	CASSELVPRSPPNNEQFF	TGTGCCAGCAGTGAGTTGGTTCCGAGGTCCCCTCCCAACAATGAGCAGTTCTTC
TRBJ1-4	TRBV28	NA	NA	CASSRGEKLFF	TGTGCCAGCAGCAGGGGAGAAAAACTGTTTTTT
TRBJ1-2	TRBV5-5	NA	NA	CASSLEDQNRNYGYTF	TGTGCCAGCAGCTTGGAAGATCAGAACAGGAACTATGGCTACACCTTC
TRBJ2-7	TRBV7-6	NA	NA	CASSEASGSYEQYF	TGTGCCAGCAGCGAAGCCTCAGGGTCCTACGAGCAGTACTTC
TRBJ2-2	TRBV10-1	TRBD1	NA	CASSGRTGQGNTGELFF	TGCGCCAGCAGTGGTAGAACGGGACAGGGGAACACCGGGGAGCTGTTTTTT
TRBJ2-6	TRBV5-1	NA	NA	CASSPRGAGANVLTF	TGCGCCAGCAGCCCCAGGGGGGCTGGGGCCAACGTCCTGACTTTC
TRBJ2-3	TRBV27	NA	few	CASRPIGDTQYF	TGTGCCAGCAGGCCGATTGGGGATACGCAGTATTTT
TRBJ2-3	TRBV2	NA	NA	CASSAETGRSTDTQYF	TGTGCCAGCAGTGCGGAAACAGGGAGAAGCACAGATACGCAGTATTTT
TRBJ2-5	TRBV28	TRBD2	NA	CASRTSGGQETQYF	TGTGCCAGCAGGACTAGCGGGGGACAAGAGACCCAGTACTTC
TRBJ2-7	TRBV2	NA	once	CASSDVLFLSYEQYF	TGTGCCAGCAGTGACGTGCTATTCCTCTCCTACGAGCAGTACTTC